This TCR beta chain is drawn from a study of T cell responses to AZD1222 COVID-19 vaccine. Produced via immunoSEQ multiplex PCR; TCRdb's table is partial and in-frame only. This table has roughly 140,000 clones, roughly 94% appearing once. In the case of this clone: The antigen remains undetermined.

The study's findings and limits: An increase in Spike-specific TCR breadth and depth was observed after two AZD1222 doses.

Trimming stripped 0 bases from V and 0 bases from J, with 12 bases between. Germline CDR1 SGHTA, CDR2 FQGNSA. This CDR3 is built from 16 residues. This sequence joins TRBV7-2 and TRBJ2-7, with D possibly TRBD1 on 6 matching bases. The source was peripheral blood, collected on day 0 of AZD1222 vaccination. This receptor was identified in an adult in good health. CDR3 residues: CASSLARDMSSYEQYV. DNA of the CDR3: TGTGCCAGCAGCTTAGCCCGGGACATGAGCTCCTACGAGCAGTACGTC.